This T cell receptor (beta chain) was observed in a study of T cells in Graves' hyperthyroidism and ophthalmopathy. Notes on the study in general: In the analysis, a 13 V-J model separated ophthalmopathy from stable hyperthyroidism.

There were TCR beta CDR3 regions amplified from RNA transcripts. TCR CDR3 regions were first amplified by RT-PCR with HTBI primers. Each CDR3 protein gets one entry after TCRdb re-called the multiplex PCR reads with MiXCR. The sample includes some 270,000 distinct CDR3 sequences, about an eighth of them seen just once. This clonotype was counted ten times or more. Antigen specificity is unknown. The V and J ends lost 6 bases and 5 bases respectively, with 17 bases between them. The germline V gene encodes CDR1 MNHEY and CDR2 SVGEGT. CDR3 length: 14 amino acids. The receptor was isolated from a woman in her 40s with Graves' hyperthyroidism. The chain links TRBV6-2 or TRBV6-3 to TRBJ2-7; TRBD1 is a possible D gene (5 bases). The sequenced sample consisted of blood. In nucleotides, the CDR3 is TGTGCCAGCAGGGCGGCCCCAGGGTATCACGAGCAGTACTTC. This gives the protein CASRAAPGYHEQYF.